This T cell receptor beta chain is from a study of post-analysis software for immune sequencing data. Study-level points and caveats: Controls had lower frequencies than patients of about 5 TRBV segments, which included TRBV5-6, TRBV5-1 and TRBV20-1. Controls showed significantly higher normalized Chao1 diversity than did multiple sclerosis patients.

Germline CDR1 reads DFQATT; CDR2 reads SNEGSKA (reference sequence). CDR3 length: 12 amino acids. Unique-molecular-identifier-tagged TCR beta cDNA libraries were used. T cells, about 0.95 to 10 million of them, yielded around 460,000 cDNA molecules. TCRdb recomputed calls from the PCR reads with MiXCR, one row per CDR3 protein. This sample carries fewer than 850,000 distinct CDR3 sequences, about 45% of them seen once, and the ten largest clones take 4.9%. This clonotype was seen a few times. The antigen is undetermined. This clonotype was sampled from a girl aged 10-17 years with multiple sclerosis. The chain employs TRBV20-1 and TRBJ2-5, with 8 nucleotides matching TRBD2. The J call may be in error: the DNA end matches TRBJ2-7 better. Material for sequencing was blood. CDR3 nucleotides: TGCAGTGCGCTGAGCGGGAGCGGCGAGCAGTACTTC. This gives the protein CSALSGSGEQYF.